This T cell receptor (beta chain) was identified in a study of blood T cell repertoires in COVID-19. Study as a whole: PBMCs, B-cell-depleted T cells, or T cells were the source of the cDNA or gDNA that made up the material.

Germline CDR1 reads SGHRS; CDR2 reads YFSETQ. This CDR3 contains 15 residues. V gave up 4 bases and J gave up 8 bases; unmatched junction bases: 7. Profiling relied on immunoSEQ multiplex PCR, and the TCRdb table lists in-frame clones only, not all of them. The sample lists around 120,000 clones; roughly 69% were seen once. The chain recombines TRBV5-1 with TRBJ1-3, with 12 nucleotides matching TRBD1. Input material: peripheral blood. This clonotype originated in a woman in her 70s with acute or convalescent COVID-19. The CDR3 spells CASSVRGQGADTIYF. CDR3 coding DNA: TGCGCCAGCAGCGTACGGGGACAGGGGGCAGACACCATATATTTT.